This T cell receptor beta chain appears in the sequencing data of a study of blood T cell repertoires in COVID-19. Per germline, CDR1 SGDLS and CDR2 YYNGEE. Trimming cost V 0 bases and J 6 bases; bases outside gene matches: 6. This CDR3 region has 14 residues. The data were produced by immunoSEQ multiplex PCR, yet TCRdb's version contains in-frame clones alone and is incomplete. This sample has 160,000 or so clones; 82% occur once, and the top ten carry 15% to 20%. The chain is built from TRBV9 and TRBJ2-7, with 7 bases identical to TRBD2. Material for sequencing was PBMCs or T cells enriched from blood (not recorded which). The clonotype originates from a man between 60 and 75 years old who had recovered from COVID-19. CDR3 in DNA: TGTGCCAGCAGCGTAGTAAGCGGGAACTCCGAGCAGTACTTC. Its protein is CASSVVSGNSEQYF.